The 20 T cell receptor beta chains below come from one sample, sequenced in a study of blood T cell repertoires in COVID-19. Using immunoSEQ multiplex PCR, the repertoire was profiled, and TCRdb retains in-frame clones only, with some absent. The sample contains over 70,000 clones, over 70% of which appear only once. Sequenced: peripheral blood. These TCRs come from a human donor in a cohort sampled during active COVID-19.

This chain joins TRBV11-2 and TRBJ1-2; the D is unclear. The germline V gene has CDR1 SGHAT and CDR2 FQNNGV. This CDR3 contains 15 residues. V was clipped by 6 bases and J by 2 bases, with 16 bases between them. The CDR3 spells CASSLIPFWNYGYTF. The CDR3 nucleotides read TGTGCCAGCAGTCTAATCCCTTTCTGGAACTATGGCTACACCTTC.

The V call is TRBV3-1 (or the pseudogene TRBV3-2), the J call TRBJ1-1, with 9 positions matching TRBD1. The germline V gene encodes CDR1 LGHDT and CDR2 YNNKEL (reference sequence). With 0 bases clipped from V and 5 bases from J, the junction kept 4 bases outside the gene matches. CDR3 length equals 15 residues. CDR3 in DNA: TGTGCCAGCAGCCAAGAAGGACAGGGGTGGACTGAAGCTTTCTTT. It specifies CASSQEGQGWTEAFF.

The chain is built from TRBV5-1 and TRBJ2-1; D call uncertain. CDR3 length equals 11 residues. Germline V lookup: CDR1 SGHRS, CDR2 YFSETQ. The V gene lost 7 bases and the J gene lost 8 bases, with 10 bases spanning the gap. CDR3 sequence (DNA): TGCGCCAGCTCCGAGTTCGATGAGCAGTTCTTC. It codes for CASSEFDEQFF.

The rearrangement joins TRBV28 to TRBJ1-4, with D perhaps TRBD1 (6 bases). This CDR3 region has 15 residues. Between the trimmed V and J ends, which lost 6 bases and 0 bases, there was a span of 11 bases. CDR1 and CDR2 from the germline V gene are MDHEN and SYDVKM. CDR3 nucleotide sequence: TGTGCCAGCAGAGCCCCAGGGGCAACTAATGAAAAACTGTTTTTT. It yields the protein CASRAPGATNEKLFF.

V is TRBV10-2 and J is TRBJ2-1; 7 positions match TRBD2. This CDR3 comprises 13 residues. Per germline, CDR1 WSHSY and CDR2 SAAADI. J gave up 2 bases and V 8 bases, and 3 bases lay outside the gene matches. CDR3 coding DNA: TGCGCCAGCGAAGGGAGGGCCTACAATGAGCAGTTCTTC. It encodes CASEGRAYNEQFF.

The rearrangement uses TRBV5-4 and TRBJ2-1; 12 bases agree with TRBD2. Germline V lookup: CDR1 SGHNT, CDR2 YYREEE (reference sequence). V shed 3 bases and J 7 bases; nucleotides not matched to a gene: 8. The CDR3 covers 16 residues. Here the CDR3 DNA reads TGTGCCAGCAGCTCCTGGACTAGCGGGACTATAAATGAGCAGTTCTTC. Encoded protein: CASSSWTSGTINEQFF.

This chain uses TRBV7-6 with TRBJ2-6, with D perhaps TRBD2 (6 bases). CDR1 and CDR2 from the germline V gene are SGHVS and FNYEAQ. This CDR3 contains 17 residues. Trimming removed 2 bases from V and 0 bases from J, with 11 bases in between. CDR3 coding DNA: TGTGCCAGCAGCTTAAGCGGGCTTAGCTCTGGGGCCAACGTCCTGACTTTC. Translating it yields CASSLSGLSSGANVLTF.

The V gene is TRBV30, the J gene TRBJ1-1, with 7 bases that match TRBD1. CDR1 and CDR2 from the germline V gene are GTSNPN and SVGIG (reference sequence). The V segment lost 5 bases and the J segment 0 bases; nucleotides outside the gene matches: 6. The CDR3 totals 14 residues. In DNA form, the CDR3 reads TGTGCCTGGGGGTGGACAGGTCTGAACACTGAAGCTTTCTTT. Translated: CAWGWTGLNTEAFF.

The rearrangement joins TRBV4-1 to TRBJ2-7; tentatively, D is TRBD1 (6 bases). Germline CDR1 reads MGHRA; CDR2 reads YSYEKL. Trimming took off 2 bases at V and 0 bases at J, with 20 bases between the two ends. The CDR3 is made up of 18 amino acids. CDR3 in amino acids: CASSQPTGRLLNSYEQYF. The CDR3 nucleotides read TGCGCCAGCAGCCAACCGACAGGCCGACTCCTAAACTCCTACGAGCAGTACTTC.

The V call is TRBV9, the J call TRBJ2-5, with TRBD2 identical over 9 bases. The CDR3 length is 15 residues. Per the germline V gene, CDR1 is SGDLS and CDR2 is YYNGEE. Unmatched junction bases numbered 2, after V lost 0 bases and J lost 2 bases. The CDR3 DNA follows: TGTGCCAGCAGCGTAGCTAGCGGGGTGCAAGAGACCCAGTACTTC. Amino acids: CASSVASGVQETQYF.

The chain carries TRBV29-1 and TRBJ2-5, with D maybe TRBD1 (6 bases). Germline V CDR1 and CDR2: SQVTM, ANQGSEA. Trimming cost V 4 bases and J 2 bases, with 11 bases left between them. CDR3 length equals 13 residues. The CDR3 sequence: CSVGQDKQETQYF. As DNA, the CDR3 is TGCAGCGTTGGACAGGATAAACAAGAGACCCAGTACTTC.

The chain uses TRBV29-1 and TRBJ1-2; tentative D call: TRBD1 (6 bases). V dropped 3 bases and J dropped 8 bases, with 16 bases sitting between them. The V gene's germline CDR1 is SQVTM and CDR2 ANQGSEA. The CDR3 has 13 residues. CDR3 loop: CSVDRGGGQGYTF. Here the CDR3 DNA reads TGCAGCGTTGATAGAGGGGGGGGCCAAGGCTACACCTTC. The full variable domain, completed using reference TRBV29-1 and TRBJ1-2, is SAVISQKPSRDICQRGTSLTIQCQVDSQVTMMFWYRQQPGQSLTLIATANQGSEATYESGFVIDKFPISRPNLTFSTLTVSNMSPEDSSIYLCSVDRGGGQGYTFGSGTRLTVV.

The chain combines TRBV10-3 with TRBJ1-1; D might be TRBD1 (5 bases). CDR1 and CDR2 from the germline V gene are ENHRY and SYGVKD. V was shortened by 3 bases and J by 1 base, with 9 bases between the two germline ends. This CDR3 spans 14 amino acids. CDR3 loop: CAISEQQANTEAFF. DNA for the CDR3: TGTGCCATCAGTGAACAACAGGCGAACACTGAAGCTTTCTTT.

This rearrangement joins TRBV3-1 (or the pseudogene TRBV3-2) to TRBJ2-3, with D tentatively TRBD2 (5 bases). Per germline, CDR1 LGHDT and CDR2 YNNKEL (reference sequence). CDR3 length equals 15 residues. The germline V and J ends were trimmed by 1 base and 6 bases, with 14 bases remaining between them. CDR3 loop: CASSQGVGVRDTQYF. The CDR3, as DNA: TGTGCCAGCAGCCAAGGGGTGGGAGTCAGGGATACGCAGTATTTT.

The chain links TRBV6-5 to TRBJ2-1, with D tentatively TRBD2 (5 bases). V gave up 6 bases and J gave up 4 bases, with 16 bases separating them. This CDR3 spans 15 amino acids. CDR1 and CDR2 (germline): MNHEY, SVGAGI. CDR3 sequence reads: CASRPIGETYNEQFF. CDR3 nucleotides: TGTGCCAGCAGGCCTATCGGGGAAACTTACAATGAGCAGTTCTTC.

The chain couples TRBV27 to TRBJ1-1; TRBD1 agrees at 8 bases. CDR3 length equals 18 residues. The germline CDR1 and CDR2 sequences are MNHEY and SMNVEV (reference sequence). Losses at the gene ends were 1 base for V and 0 bases for J; bases not matched to a gene: 10. The CDR3 loop reads CASSLWGRGQGMNTEAFF. The CDR3 DNA is TGTGCCAGCAGTTTATGGGGCAGGGGGCAGGGGATGAACACTGAAGCTTTCTTT.

This chain links TRBV19 with TRBJ1-5, with TRBD1 identical over 9 bases. Germline CDR1 is LNHDA and CDR2 is SQIVND (reference sequence). V gave up 6 bases and J gave up 0 bases; unmatched junction bases: 3. The CDR3 has 15 residues. As DNA, the CDR3 is TGTGCCAGTAGAGGACAGGGGACTAGCAATCAGCCCCAGCATTTT. It yields the protein CASRGQGTSNQPQHF.

The genes are TRBV19 and TRBJ1-5, with D unresolved. Germline CDR1 and CDR2: LNHDA and SQIVND (reference sequence). CDR3 length equals 13 residues. Between the trimmed V and J ends, which lost 2 bases and 4 bases, there was a span of 6 bases. This CDR3 is CASSIRVNQPQHF. DNA of the CDR3: TGTGCCAGTAGTATAAGAGTTAATCAGCCCCAGCATTTT.

The chain joins TRBV12-3 or TRBV12-4 to TRBJ1-1; no clear D. This CDR3 is 13 amino acids long. Trimming left V 8 bases short and J 1 base short, with 11 bases between. CDR3 nucleotides: TGTGCCAGCTTTTACGCGGAGAACACTGAAGCTTTCTTT. Translation gives CASFYAENTEAFF.

The J gene is TRBJ2-1, the V gene TRBV4-1, with 9 nucleotides matching TRBD2. The CDR3 extends over 15 amino acids. From germline, CDR1 is MGHRA and CDR2 YSYEKL. Losses at the gene ends were 7 bases for V and 9 bases for J; bases not matched to a gene: 13. The CDR3 DNA reads as TGCGCCAGCACCCTCAGTGCGGGGGGGGGATCTGAGCAGTTCTTC. This sequence encodes CASTLSAGGGSEQFF.